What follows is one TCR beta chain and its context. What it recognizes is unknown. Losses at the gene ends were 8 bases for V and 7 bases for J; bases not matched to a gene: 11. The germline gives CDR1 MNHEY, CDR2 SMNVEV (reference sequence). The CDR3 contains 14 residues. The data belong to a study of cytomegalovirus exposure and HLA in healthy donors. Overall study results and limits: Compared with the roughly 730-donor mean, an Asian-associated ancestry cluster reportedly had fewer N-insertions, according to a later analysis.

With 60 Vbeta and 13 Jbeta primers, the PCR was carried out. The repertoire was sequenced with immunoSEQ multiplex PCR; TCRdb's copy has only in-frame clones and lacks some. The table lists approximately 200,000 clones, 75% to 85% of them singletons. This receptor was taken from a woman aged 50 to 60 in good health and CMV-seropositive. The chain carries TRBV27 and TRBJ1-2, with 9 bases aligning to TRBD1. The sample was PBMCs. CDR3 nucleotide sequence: TGTGCCAGCGGGGGGACAGGGCGGTTTCTTGGCTACACCTTC. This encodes CASGGTGRFLGYTF.